This note documents a single T cell receptor (beta chain) sequence. Its antigen remains unidentified. This sample was taken from a study of T cells in localized non-small cell lung cancer. Broader study findings: In adjacent lung appeared a median around 57 of the top 100 tumor clones.

This table comes from immunoSEQ multiplex PCR, and its TCRdb copy is limited to in-frame clones, with some not included. The table has fewer than 60,000 clones, around 86% seen once. The V end lost 2 bases, the J end lost 6 bases, and 12 bases lay between the germline ends. Germline assignment: CDR1 SGDLS and CDR2 YYNGEE. CDR3 length equals 14 residues. This sequence joins TRBV9 and TRBJ1-5, with TRBD1 as a possible D gene (5 bases). Sequences were derived from peripheral blood, sampled before any cancer treatment. The sequence was obtained from a female donor older than 55 with stage II squamous cell lung carcinoma. The CDR3 reads CASSVGVGSQPQHF. CDR3 nucleotides: TGTGCCAGCAGCGTGGGGGTGGGGAGTCAGCCCCAGCATTTT. Filled out from reference TRBV9 and TRBJ1-5, the complete variable domain reads DSGVTQTPKHLITATGQRVTLRCSPRSGDLSVYWYQQSLDQGLQFLIQYYNGEERAKGNILERFSAQQFPDLHSELNLSSLELGDSALYFCASSVGVGSQPQHFGDGTRLSIL.